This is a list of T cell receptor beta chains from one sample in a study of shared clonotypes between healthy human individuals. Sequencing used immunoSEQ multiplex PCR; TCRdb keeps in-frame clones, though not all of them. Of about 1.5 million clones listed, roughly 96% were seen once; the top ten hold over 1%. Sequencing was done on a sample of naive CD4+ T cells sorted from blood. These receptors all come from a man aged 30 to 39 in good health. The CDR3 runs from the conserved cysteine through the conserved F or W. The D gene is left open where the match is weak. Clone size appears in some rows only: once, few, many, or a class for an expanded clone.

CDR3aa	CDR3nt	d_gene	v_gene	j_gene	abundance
CASSPLAMNTEAFF	TGTGCCAGCAGTCCCCTGGCGATGAACACTGAAGCTTTCTTT	.	TRBV6-5	TRBJ1-1	.
CASSVPSGTALSTGELFF	TGTGCCAGCAGCGTACCATCCGGGACAGCACTGAGCACCGGGGAGCTGTTTTTT	TRBD1	TRBV7-9	TRBJ2-2	.
CASRDREDWTGELFF	TGTGCCAGCAGGGACAGGGAGGATTGGACCGGGGAGCTGTTTTTT	TRBD1	TRBV6-7	TRBJ2-2	once
CASSQAPTGTHEQYF	TGCGCCAGCAGCCAAGCGCCAACAGGGACCCACGAGCAGTACTTC	.	TRBV4-3	TRBJ2-7	once
CASSEARSGSLEQYF	TGTGCCAGCAGTGAAGCGCGAAGCGGGAGTCTCGAGCAGTACTTC	TRBD2	TRBV2	TRBJ2-7	.
CASSKTGAMDQPQHF	TGTGCCAGTAGTAAAACAGGGGCGATGGATCAGCCCCAGCATTTT	TRBD1	TRBV19	TRBJ1-5	.
CATHWEGRGTEAFF	TGTGCCACACATTGGGAGGGTAGAGGCACTGAAGCTTTCTTT	.	TRBV10-3	TRBJ1-1	.
CASIEGERGNQPQHF	TGTGCCAGTATCGAGGGGGAAAGGGGCAATCAGCCCCAGCATTTT	.	TRBV19	TRBJ1-5	.
CAISEYGVNQPQHF	TGTGCCATCAGTGAGTATGGGGTCAATCAGCCCCAGCATTTT	.	TRBV10-3	TRBJ1-5	.
CSGTGGYNEQFF	TGCAGCGGCACGGGGGGATACAATGAGCAGTTCTTC	TRBD2	TRBV29-1	TRBJ2-1	.
CATSRDSWGTANTEAFF	TGTGCCACCAGCAGAGACTCCTGGGGGACGGCGAACACTGAAGCTTTCTTT	.	TRBV15	TRBJ1-1	.
CASSPGLTNTGELFF	TGCGCCAGCAGCCCCGGACTGACGAACACCGGGGAGCTGTTTTTT	.	TRBV5-1	TRBJ2-2	.
CASSSDRDGEQYF	TGTGCCAGCAGTTCGGACAGGGACGGCGAGCAGTACTTC	TRBD1	TRBV6-6	TRBJ2-7	.
CASSLIGGSMYNEQFF	TGCGCCAGCAGCTTGATTGGGGGGAGTATGTACAATGAGCAGTTCTTC	.	TRBV5-1	TRBJ2-1	.
CASSNSLAELTGELFF	TGTGCCAGCAGCAACAGCCTAGCGGAACTCACCGGGGAGCTGTTTTTT	TRBD2	TRBV7-8	TRBJ2-2	.
CASSFLTQPQHF	TGTGCCAGCAGCTTTTTGACTCAGCCCCAGCATTTT	.	TRBV7-8	TRBJ1-5	.
CASSLRQAPNYGYTF	TGTGCCAGCAGCTTACGTCAGGCTCCGAACTATGGCTACACCTTC	.	TRBV7-8	TRBJ1-2	.
CASGLARTRDNIQYF	TGTGCTAGTGGTTTGGCTCGGACCCGGGACAACATTCAGTACTTC	.	TRBV12-5	TRBJ2-4	few
CASSWGRGQETQYF	TGTGCCAGCAGCTGGGGTCGGGGGCAAGAGACCCAGTACTTC	.	TRBV7-9	TRBJ2-5	.
CASSNRQSYEQYF	TGTGCCAGCAGTAACCGACAGAGCTACGAGCAGTACTTC	.	TRBV6-5	TRBJ2-7	few